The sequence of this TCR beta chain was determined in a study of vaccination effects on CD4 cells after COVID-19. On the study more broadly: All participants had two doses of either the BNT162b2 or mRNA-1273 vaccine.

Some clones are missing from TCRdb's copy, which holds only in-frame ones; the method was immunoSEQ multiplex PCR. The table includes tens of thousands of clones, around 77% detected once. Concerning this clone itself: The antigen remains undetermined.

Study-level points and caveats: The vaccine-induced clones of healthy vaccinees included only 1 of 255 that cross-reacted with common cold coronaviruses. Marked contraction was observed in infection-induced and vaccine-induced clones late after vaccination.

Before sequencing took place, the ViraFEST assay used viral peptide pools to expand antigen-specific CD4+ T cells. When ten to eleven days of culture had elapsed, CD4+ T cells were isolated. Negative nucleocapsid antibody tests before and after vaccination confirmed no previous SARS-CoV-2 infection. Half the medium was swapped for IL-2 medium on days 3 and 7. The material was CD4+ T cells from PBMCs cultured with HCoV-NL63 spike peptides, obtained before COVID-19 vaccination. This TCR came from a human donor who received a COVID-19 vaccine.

Written as DNA, the CDR3 is TGTGCCAGCAGCTTGGCCTCCCCGGAGACCCAGTACTTC. This codes for CASSLASPETQYF. This chain joins TRBV5-5 and TRBJ2-5, with D uncertain. This CDR3 comprises 13 residues. Germline assignment: CDR1 SGHKS and CDR2 YYEKEE (reference sequence). V lost 0 bases and J 5 bases, leaving 8 bases between the germline ends.